This T cell receptor beta chain was captured in a study of blood T cell repertoires in COVID-19. For the study at large: The United States, Italy and Spain were the sources of the acute and convalescent COVID-19 samples.

Only in-frame clones appear in the TCRdb table, and some are missing; sequencing was by immunoSEQ multiplex PCR. The profile shows over 140,000 clones, over 60% of them singletons. Germline V lookup: CDR1 SGDLS, CDR2 YYNGEE. With 0 bases removed from V and 4 bases from J, the gap between germline ends came to 17 bases. This CDR3 contains 18 residues. The receptor was derived from a woman aged 45-65 years who had recovered from COVID-19. Sequenced input: PBMCs or T cells enriched from blood (not recorded which). The chain uses TRBV9 and TRBJ2-6; D might be TRBD2 (6 bases). The CDR3 DNA is TGTGCCAGCAGCGTAGGGGAGGCAGGATCCTTCGGGGCCAACGTCCTGACTTTC. This codes for CASSVGEAGSFGANVLTF. Complete variable domain (other parts from reference TRBV9 and TRBJ2-6): DSGVTQTPKHLITATGQRVTLRCSPRSGDLSVYWYQQSLDQGLQFLIQYYNGEERAKGNILERFSAQQFPDLHSELNLSSLELGDSALYFCASSVGEAGSFGANVLTFGAGSRLTVL.